Sequencing of this TCR beta chain was carried out in a study of OX40 agonist ivuxolimab in advanced cancers. TCRdb keeps only in-frame clones here, not all; method: immunoSEQ multiplex PCR. The sample holds tens of thousands of clones, approximately 82% seen once. This CDR3 spans 20 amino acids. Germline lookup yields CDR1 MDHEN and CDR2 SYDVKM. V trimming: 4 bases; J trimming: 7 bases; junction bases outside the gene matches: 23. This sequence was found in an adult with an advanced solid tumor such as melanoma, head and neck, liver or kidney cancer. This chain connects TRBV28 to TRBJ2-5, with 11 bases matching TRBD2. Sample: CD4+ or CD8+ T cells sorted from blood, taken in a trial of the OX40 agonist ivuxolimab. In DNA, the CDR3 is TGTGCCAGCAGTTCTGTTGTAGCGGGAGGGTCTGCTCATCCCTCAGGGACCCAGTACTTC. Its translation: CASSSVVAGGSAHPSGTQYF.